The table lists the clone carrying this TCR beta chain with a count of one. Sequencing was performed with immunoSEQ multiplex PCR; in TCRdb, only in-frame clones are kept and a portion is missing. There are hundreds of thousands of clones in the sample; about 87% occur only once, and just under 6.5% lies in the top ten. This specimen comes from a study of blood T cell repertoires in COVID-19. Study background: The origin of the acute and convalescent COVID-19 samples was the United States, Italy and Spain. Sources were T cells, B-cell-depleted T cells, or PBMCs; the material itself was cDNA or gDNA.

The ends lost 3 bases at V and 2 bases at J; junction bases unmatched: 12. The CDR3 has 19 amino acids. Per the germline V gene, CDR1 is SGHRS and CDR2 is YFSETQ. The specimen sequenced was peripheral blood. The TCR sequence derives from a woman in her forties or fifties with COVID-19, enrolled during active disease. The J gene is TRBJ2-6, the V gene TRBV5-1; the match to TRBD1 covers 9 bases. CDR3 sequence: CASSSERDRASAGANVLTF. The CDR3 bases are TGCGCCAGCAGCTCGGAGCGGGACAGGGCTTCGGCTGGGGCCAACGTCCTGACTTTC.